This T cell receptor (beta chain) stems from a study of blood T cell repertoires in COVID-19. Background on the study: The samples span acute and convalescent COVID-19 from the United States, Italy and Spain. The analysed material was cDNA or gDNA that came from T cells, B-cell-depleted T cells, or PBMCs.

V lost 1 base, J lost 4 bases, and 12 bases lay in between. CDR1 and CDR2 from the germline V gene are LGHDT and YNNKEL (reference sequence). The CDR3 totals 15 residues. Original analysis: Reference gene primer amplification in the assay estimated nucleated cell counts. The method was immunoSEQ multiplex PCR; TCRdb's version includes in-frame clones alone and lacks a portion of them. Clone size and V and J calls were adopted from that table, with D and trimming inferred from the DNA. The repertoire holds about 61,000 clones, with around 85% as singletons. The genes are TRBV3-1 (or the pseudogene TRBV3-2) and TRBJ2-3, with a tentative D call TRBD2 (5 bases). The TCR was taken from a man aged 70-80 years with acute or convalescent COVID-19. The specimen was peripheral blood. CDR3 in DNA: TGTGCCAGCAGCCAAGGGAGCGGAAACTCAGATACGCAGTATTTT. Residues: CASSQGSGNSDTQYF.